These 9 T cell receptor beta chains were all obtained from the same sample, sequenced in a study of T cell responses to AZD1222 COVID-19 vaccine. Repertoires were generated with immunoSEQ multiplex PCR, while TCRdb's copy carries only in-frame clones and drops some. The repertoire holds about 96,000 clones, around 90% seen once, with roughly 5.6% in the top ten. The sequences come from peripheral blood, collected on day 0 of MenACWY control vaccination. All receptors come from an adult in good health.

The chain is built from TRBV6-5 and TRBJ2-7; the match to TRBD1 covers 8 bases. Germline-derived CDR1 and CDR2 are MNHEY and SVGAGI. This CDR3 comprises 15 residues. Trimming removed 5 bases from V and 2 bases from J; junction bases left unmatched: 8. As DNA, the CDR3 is TGTGCCAGCAGTCTCCAGGGGGCTTTCCCCTACGAGCAGTACTTC. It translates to CASSLQGAFPYEQYF.

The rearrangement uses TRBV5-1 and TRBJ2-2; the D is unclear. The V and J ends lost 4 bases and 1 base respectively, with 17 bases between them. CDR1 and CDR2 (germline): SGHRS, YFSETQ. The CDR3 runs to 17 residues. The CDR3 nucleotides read TGCGCCAGCAGCGACCGGCCGGAGCCGTTGAACACCGGGGAGCTGTTTTTT. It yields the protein CASSDRPEPLNTGELFF.

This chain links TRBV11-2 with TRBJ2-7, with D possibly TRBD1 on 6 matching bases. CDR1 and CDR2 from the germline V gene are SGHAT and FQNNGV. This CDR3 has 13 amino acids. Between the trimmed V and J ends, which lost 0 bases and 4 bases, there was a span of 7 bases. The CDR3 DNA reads TGTGCCAGCAGCTTAGATAGGGGGTACGAGCAGTACTTC. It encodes CASSLDRGYEQYF.

CDR3 sequence: CASSGGASLMNTEAFF. CDR3 bases: TGTGCCAGCAGTGGGGGGGCGTCCCTAATGAACACTGAAGCTTTCTTT. The chain carries TRBV25-1 and TRBJ1-1, with a tentative D call TRBD1 (6 bases). Germline values: CDR1 MGHDK, CDR2 SYGVNS. The length of the CDR3 is 16 residues. The V gene lost 4 bases and the J gene lost 0 bases, with 15 bases spanning the gap.

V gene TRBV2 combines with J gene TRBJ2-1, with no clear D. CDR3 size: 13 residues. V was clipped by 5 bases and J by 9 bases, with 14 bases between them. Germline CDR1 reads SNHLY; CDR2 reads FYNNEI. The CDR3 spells CASSKATDGEQFF. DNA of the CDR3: TGTGCCAGCAGTAAGGCCACAGATGGTGAGCAGTTCTTC.

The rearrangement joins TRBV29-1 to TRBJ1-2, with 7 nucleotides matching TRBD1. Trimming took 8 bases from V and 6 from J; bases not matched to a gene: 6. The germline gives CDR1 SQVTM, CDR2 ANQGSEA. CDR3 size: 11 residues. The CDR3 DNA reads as TGCAGCATTTGGACAGGAGATGGCTACACCTTC. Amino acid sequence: CSIWTGDGYTF.

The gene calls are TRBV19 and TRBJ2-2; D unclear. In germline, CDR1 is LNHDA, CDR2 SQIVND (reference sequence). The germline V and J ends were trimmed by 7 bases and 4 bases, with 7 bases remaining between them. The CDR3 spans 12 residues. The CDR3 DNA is TGTGCCAGTAATGGGGTCACCGGGGAGCTGTTTTTT. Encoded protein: CASNGVTGELFF.

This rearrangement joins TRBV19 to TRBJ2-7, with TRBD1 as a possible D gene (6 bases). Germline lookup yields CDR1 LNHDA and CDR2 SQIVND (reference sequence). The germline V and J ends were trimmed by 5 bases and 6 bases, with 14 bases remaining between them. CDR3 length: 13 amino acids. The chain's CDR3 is CASSDIQGSEQYF. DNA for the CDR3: TGTGCCAGTAGTGATATACAGGGTTCCGAGCAGTACTTC.

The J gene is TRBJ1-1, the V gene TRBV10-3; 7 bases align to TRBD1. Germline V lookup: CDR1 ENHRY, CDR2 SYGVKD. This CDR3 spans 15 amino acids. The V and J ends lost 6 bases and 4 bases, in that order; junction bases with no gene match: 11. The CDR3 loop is CAIRRKRDSFTEAFF. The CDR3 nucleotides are TGTGCCATCAGGAGGAAGCGGGACAGCTTCACTGAAGCTTTCTTT.